The entry below gives a single T cell receptor (beta chain) sequence along with its context. This entry is derived from a study of blood T cell repertoires in COVID-19. Study information: The United States, Italy and Spain were the sources of the acute and convalescent COVID-19 samples. T cells, B-cell-depleted T cells, or PBMCs supplied cDNA or gDNA.

Original handling: Using reference gene primer amplification, nucleated cell counts were estimated. Libraries were prepared by immunoSEQ multiplex PCR; TCRdb keeps only in-frame clonotypes and omits some of them. That table supplies the V and J calls and clone size; D and trimming were determined from the DNA. Of approximately 200,000 clones detected, 84% appear once; the ten largest clones hold under 2%. Participants were aged roughly 18 to 90 years, lived in around 25 US areas, and enrolled virtually. The germline gives CDR1 LGHDT, CDR2 YNNKEL (reference sequence). With 4 bases removed from V and 8 bases from J, the gap between germline ends came to 9 bases. The CDR3 spans 12 residues.

The rearrangement links TRBV3-1 (or the pseudogene TRBV3-2) to TRBJ2-1; D ambiguous. Material for sequencing was PBMCs or T cells enriched from blood (not recorded which). The receptor comes from a man between 60 and 75 years old who had recovered from COVID-19. For the CDR3, the DNA is TGTGCCAGCAGCCTCCCCGTCCATGAGCAGTTCTTC. Amino acids: CASSLPVHEQFF.